One sample yielded the 21 T cell receptor beta chains listed below, sequenced in a study of T cells in Graves' hyperthyroidism and ophthalmopathy. RNA transcripts gave rise to amplified TCR beta CDR3 regions. TCR CDR3 underwent first-round RT-PCR with the HTBI primer set. TCRdb called the multiplex PCR reads again in MiXCR, with one record for every CDR3 protein. The table has about 46,000 distinct CDR3 sequences, about half seen once. Specimen: peripheral blood or thyroid tissue (not recorded which). All receptors derive from a woman in her forties or fifties with Graves' hyperthyroidism.

This chain joins TRBV13 and TRBJ1-2; D call uncertain. The germline V gene encodes CDR1 PRHDT and CDR2 FYEKMQ (reference sequence). The V gene lost 5 bases and the J gene lost 8 bases, with 12 bases spanning the gap. This CDR3 comprises 12 residues. The DNA for the CDR3 is TGTGCCAGCAGCCGCCCGGCACAGGGCTACACCTTC. As protein: CASSRPAQGYTF.

In this sample, this clonotype turned up many times. The chain combines TRBV28 with TRBJ1-2; TRBD1 aligns across 7 bases. The CDR3 runs to 15 residues. Trimming removed 5 bases from V and 2 bases from J; junction bases left unmatched: 8. Germline-derived CDR1 and CDR2 are MDHEN and SYDVKM. CDR3: CASSPRDRTNYGYTF. The CDR3, as DNA: TGTGCCAGCAGTCCCAGGGACAGAACCAACTATGGCTACACCTTC.

To note about this clonotype: Because the CDR3 is missing its conserved closing phenylalanine or tryptophan, this is likely a read error. The V and J genes are TRBV11-1 and TRBJ1-1; TRBD1 matches 8 bases. V lost 5 bases to trimming and J lost 1 base; unmatched junction nucleotides: 3. Germline V gives CDR1 SGHAT, CDR2 FQDESV (reference sequence). The CDR3 covers 14 residues. The CDR3 here is CASSPGGPNTEAFS. CDR3 nucleotide sequence: TGTGCCAGCAGCCCAGGGGGCCCGAACACTGAAGCTTTCTCT.

This clonotype was counted at least ten times. The chain uses TRBV24-1 and TRBJ2-5; 7 bases map to TRBD1. The CDR3 contains 16 residues. Per germline, CDR1 KGHDR and CDR2 SFDVKD. The trim removed 4 bases at V and 5 bases at J, leaving 12 bases unmatched. This chain's CDR3 is CATSDPRQGPAETQYF. CDR3 DNA: TGTGCCACCAGTGACCCCCGACAGGGACCCGCCGAGACCCAGTACTTC.

This clonotype was recorded many times. The rearrangement links TRBV20-1 to TRBJ1-1; maybe TRBD1 (5 bases). V gave up 7 bases and J gave up 5 bases, with 14 bases separating them. This CDR3 is built from 12 residues. Germline lookup yields CDR1 DFQATT and CDR2 SNEGSKA (reference sequence). The CDR3 nucleotides read TGCAGTGTCGTCAGGGTAGGAACTGAAGCTTTCTTT. Translating it yields CSVVRVGTEAFF.

This clonotype was detected many times. This chain joins TRBV10-3 and TRBJ1-4; D is perhaps TRBD1 (6 bases). Per germline, CDR1 ENHRY and CDR2 SYGVKD. CDR3 length: 14 amino acids. V lost 3 bases, J lost 8 bases, and 13 bases lay in between. In DNA form, the CDR3 reads TGTGCCATCAGTGACGGGCCAGGGGACGAAAAACTGTTTTTT. It is translated as CAISDGPGDEKLFF.

This clonotype was counted a single time. The chain employs TRBV9 and TRBJ2-2; D might be TRBD2 (6 bases). V lost 4 bases and J lost 0, with 10 bases in between. From germline, CDR1 is SGDLS and CDR2 YYNGEE. The CDR3 contains 15 residues. The CDR3, as DNA: TGTGCCAGCAGCTCGGGACTGACGAACACCGGGGAGCTGTTTTTT. Residues: CASSSGLTNTGELFF.

This clonotype was recorded many times. The V gene is TRBV9, the J gene TRBJ2-5; perhaps TRBD1 as D (7 bases). The CDR3 runs to 16 residues. With 0 bases removed from V and 2 bases from J, the gap between germline ends came to 14 bases. Germline V gives CDR1 SGDLS, CDR2 YYNGEE. CDR3 amino acids: CASSVAPGGRQETQYF. In DNA, the CDR3 is TGTGCCAGCAGCGTAGCTCCAGGGGGGCGGCAAGAGACCCAGTACTTC.

This clonotype has a count of ten or more. The chain links TRBV5-5 to TRBJ1-1; TRBD1 might be the D (6 bases). From germline, CDR1 is SGHKS and CDR2 YYEKEE (reference sequence). CDR3 length equals 16 residues. V was cut by 4 bases and J by 3 bases, with 19 bases left in between. DNA for the CDR3: TGTGCCAGCAGCCCGGCAGGACAGAGGTGGGACACTGAAGCTTTCTTT. It translates to CASSPAGQRWDTEAFF. The full variable domain, with the rest looked up from reference TRBV5-5 and TRBJ1-1, is DAGVTQSPTHLIKTRGQQVTLRCSPISGHKSVSWYQQVLGQGPQFIFQYYEKEERGRGNFPDRFSARQFPNYSSELNVNALLLGDSALYLCASSPAGQRWDTEAFFGQGTRLTVV.

The chain links TRBV6-4 to TRBJ2-2; TRBD1 aligns across 8 bases. The junction had 4 bases not matched to a gene; V was cut back by 8 bases and J by 5 bases. Germline V gene lookup returns CDR1 MRHNA and CDR2 SNTAGT. This CDR3 has 13 residues. The CDR3 here is CASETGGTGELFF. The CDR3 nucleotides are TGTGCCAGCGAAACAGGGGGAACCGGGGAGCTGTTTTTT.

This clonotype was detected ten times or more. V gene TRBV4-1 combines with J gene TRBJ2-7; TRBD2 matches at 7 bases. J lost 3 bases, V lost 4 bases, and 6 bases had no gene match. Germline V gene data show CDR1 as MGHRA and CDR2 as YSYEKL. CDR3 length equals 14 residues. CDR3 loop: CASSPPGGFYEQYF. DNA for the CDR3: TGCGCCAGCAGCCCCCCGGGAGGTTTCTACGAGCAGTACTTC.

This clonotype was detected ten times or more. The genes are TRBV5-1 and TRBJ1-1, with 7 positions matching TRBD1. With V trimmed by 0 bases and J by 10 bases, 9 bases remained unmatched. Germline-derived CDR1 and CDR2 are SGHRS and YFSETQ. CDR3 length: 14 amino acids. CDR3 residues: CASSLAGDRDPAFF. The CDR3 DNA reads TGCGCCAGCAGCTTGGCCGGAGACAGGGACCCAGCTTTCTTT. Complete variable domain (other parts from reference TRBV5-1 and TRBJ1-1): KAGVTQTPRYLIKTRGQQVTLSCSPISGHRSVSWYQQTPGQGLQFLFEYFSETQRNKGNFPGRFSGRQFSNSRSEMNVSTLELGDSALYLCASSLAGDRDPAFFGQGTRLTVV.

Many counts were recorded for this clonotype. The chain carries TRBV5-5 and TRBJ2-7; 8 bases are shared with TRBD1. V was pared by 3 bases and J by 4 bases, with 3 bases of the junction left unmatched. The CDR3 totals 13 residues. The germline V gene encodes CDR1 SGHKS and CDR2 YYEKEE (reference sequence). The CDR3 loop is CASSSGGAYEQYF. Written as DNA, the CDR3 is TGTGCCAGCAGCTCAGGGGGCGCGTACGAGCAGTACTTC.

The chain recombines TRBV20-1 with TRBJ2-7, with TRBD2 matching over 13 bases. V shed 1 base, J shed 3 bases, and the junction held 6 bases outside the gene matches. The V gene's germline CDR1 is DFQATT and CDR2 SNEGSKA (reference sequence). The CDR3 extends over 16 amino acids. As DNA, the CDR3 is TGCAGTGCTAGAGTCCCGGGACTAGCGGGAATCTACGAGCAGTACTTC. It is translated as CSARVPGLAGIYEQYF.

This clonotype was seen at least ten times. This chain links TRBV2 with TRBJ2-5; 12 bases match TRBD2. The V and J ends lost 5 bases and 4 bases, in that order; junction bases with no gene match: 2. Germline V gene sequence: CDR1 SNHLY, CDR2 FYNNEI. The CDR3 consists of 14 residues. Here the CDR3 DNA reads TGTGCCAGCAGTTCGACTAGCGGGAGAGAGACCCAGTACTTC. Translation: CASSSTSGRETQYF.

This clonotype was counted ten times or more. The rearrangement uses TRBV3-1 and TRBJ2-2, with D maybe TRBD1 (6 bases). V lost 1 base to trimming and J lost 3 bases, with 9 bases between them. The CDR3 extends over 15 amino acids. Germline V gene data show CDR1 as LGHDT and CDR2 as YNNKEL (reference sequence). CDR3 sequence reads: CASSQVGQHTGELFF. The CDR3 region has the DNA TGTGCCAGCAGCCAAGTTGGACAGCACACCGGGGAGCTGTTTTTT.

This clonotype has a count of ten or more. This chain uses TRBV7-3 with TRBJ1-6, with a possible D match to TRBD1 (5 bases). Trimming pared 0 bases from V and 7 bases from J, leaving 10 bases between. Per the germline V gene, CDR1 is SGHTA and CDR2 is FQGTGA. The CDR3 runs to 15 residues. The CDR3 here is CASSLTQGRNSPLHF. The CDR3 DNA reads as TGTGCCAGCAGCTTAACGCAGGGACGAAATTCACCCCTCCACTTT.

This clonotype was seen repeatedly, ten times or more. The chain uses TRBV27 and TRBJ2-7; TRBD2 aligns across 8 bases. The CDR3 is 15 residues long. J gave up 2 bases and V 3 bases, and 6 bases lay outside the gene matches. Germline-derived CDR1 and CDR2 are MNHEY and SMNVEV (reference sequence). Here the CDR3 reads CASSFVRGRTYEQYF. For the CDR3, the DNA is TGTGCCAGCAGTTTCGTTCGCGGGAGGACCTACGAGCAGTACTTC.

Ten or more counts support this clonotype. J is TRBJ1-1 and V is TRBV20-1; D gene uncertain. Trimming left V 3 bases short and J 1 base short, with 9 bases between. The length of the CDR3 is 13 residues. Germline V CDR1 and CDR2: DFQATT, SNEGSKA (reference sequence). The CDR3, as DNA: TGCAGTGCTAGCCAAGCCCCGAACACTGAAGCTTTCTTT. This translates into CSASQAPNTEAFF.

Judged by abundance, this clonotype is medium-sized. V gene TRBV29-1 combines with J gene TRBJ1-1; 7 positions match TRBD1. The CDR3 is 13 residues long. Trimming at V came to 5 bases and at J to 7 bases, leaving 10 bases not matched to a gene. Germline V CDR1 and CDR2: SQVTM, ANQGSEA. CDR3 amino acids: CSVQSTGSFEAFF. In nucleotides, the CDR3 is TGCAGCGTTCAGTCGACAGGGAGCTTTGAAGCTTTCTTT.

The chain has TRBV4-1 and TRBJ2-5, with D uncertain. V was clipped by 1 base and J by 2 bases, with 8 bases between them. Germline lookup yields CDR1 MGHRA and CDR2 YSYEKL. The CDR3 runs 14 residues. CDR3 loop: CASSQVSGQETQYF. DNA for the CDR3: TGCGCCAGCAGCCAAGTTTCCGGACAAGAGACCCAGTACTTC.